The 28 T cell receptor beta chains in this list originate from one sample, sequenced in a study of T cells after yellow fever vaccination. MiXCR, applied by TCRdb to the 5' RACE reads, yields one record per CDR3 protein. The sample holds hundreds of thousands of distinct CDR3 sequences, approximately 5.2% seen once. The material sequenced was CD4+ T cells sorted from PBMCs, taken on the day of the yellow fever booster vaccination. These receptors were obtained from a man younger than 30 who received the YFV17D yellow fever vaccine.

The chain recombines TRBV7-2 with TRBJ2-3; 11 bases align to TRBD2. The V segment lost 2 bases and the J segment 1 base; nucleotides outside the gene matches: 8. CDR3 size: 18 residues. Germline CDR1 is SGHTA and CDR2 is FQGNSA. The CDR3 DNA sequence: TGTGCCAGCAGCTTAACCCCCCTACTAGCGGGGGGCACAGATACGCAGTATTTT. It is translated as CASSLTPLLAGGTDTQYF.

This clonotype was counted only a few times. The chain couples TRBV18 to TRBJ1-1; no clear D gene. Trimming cost V 8 bases and J 6 bases, with 19 bases left between them. The CDR3 loop spans 14 amino acids. The germline V gene encodes CDR1 KGHSH and CDR2 LQKENI. CDR3 loop: CASEPRGRSAEAFF. For the CDR3, the DNA is TGTGCCAGCGAACCAAGAGGGAGAAGCGCTGAAGCTTTCTTT.

In this sample, this clonotype turned up many times. The chain is built from TRBV12-3 or TRBV12-4 and TRBJ1-1, with 10 bases lining up with TRBD1. J lost 10 bases, V lost 0 bases, and 2 bases had no gene match. This CDR3 spans 13 amino acids. The CDR3 nucleotides read TGTGCCAGCAGTTTAGCGCGGGACAGGGGAGCTTTCTTT. Encoded protein: CASSLARDRGAFF.

This clonotype was counted many times. This chain uses TRBV7-9 with TRBJ2-3; tentatively, D is TRBD1 (5 bases). This CDR3 contains 15 residues. V lost 2 bases to trimming and J lost 5 bases, with 14 bases between them. Germline-derived CDR1 and CDR2 are SEHNR and FQNEAQ (reference sequence). Here the CDR3 DNA reads TGTGCCAGCAGCTTACGGGCAGGGTTGATAGATACGCAGTATTTT. Translated: CASSLRAGLIDTQYF.

This clonotype appeared a few times. The V and J genes are TRBV9 and TRBJ2-5; D unresolved. There are 13 residues in the CDR3. Trimming removed 3 bases from V and 5 bases from J, with 11 bases in between. CDR1 and CDR2 from the germline V gene are SGDLS and YYNGEE. CDR3: CASSADLVETQYF. As DNA, the CDR3 is TGTGCCAGCAGCGCGGACCTCGTGGAGACCCAGTACTTC.

This clonotype occurred a few times. The chain has TRBV5-1 and TRBJ2-2; D gene ambiguous. The CDR3 has 15 amino acids. Trimming took off 1 base at V and 6 bases at J, with 13 bases between the two ends. Germline assignment: CDR1 SGHRS and CDR2 YFSETQ. CDR3 protein: CASSLQAGRPGELFF. As DNA, the CDR3 is TGCGCCAGCAGCTTGCAAGCCGGGCGACCCGGGGAGCTGTTTTTT.

The V call is TRBV12-3 or TRBV12-4, the J call TRBJ1-2, with D uncertain. CDR3 size: 16 residues. V lost 6 bases and J 4 bases, leaving 21 bases between the germline ends. CDR3 in amino acids: CASSTRRGTRFYGYTF. The CDR3 coding sequence is TGTGCCAGCAGCACTAGACGAGGCACCCGATTCTATGGCTACACCTTC.

This clonotype was found many times. The chain recombines TRBV20-1 with TRBJ1-6; 9 positions match TRBD1. The V segment lost 6 bases and the J segment 8 bases; nucleotides outside the gene matches: 5. The CDR3 totals 13 residues. Germline V CDR1 and CDR2: DFQATT, SNEGSKA (reference sequence). The CDR3 sequence is CSASRTGDSPLHF. The CDR3 nucleotides read TGCAGTGCCTCTCGGACAGGGGATTCACCCCTCCACTTT.

There are many counts of this clonotype. The V call is TRBV10-3, the J call TRBJ2-5; tentatively, D is TRBD1 (5 bases). With 2 bases removed from V and 3 bases from J, the gap between germline ends came to 10 bases. The CDR3 has 14 amino acids. Looked up from germline, CDR1 is ENHRY and CDR2 is SYGVKD. CDR3 amino acids: CAISEASGKETQYF. DNA of the CDR3: TGTGCCATCAGTGAGGCTTCAGGGAAAGAGACCCAGTACTTC.

The chain carries TRBV5-5 and TRBJ2-7; no reliable D call. The CDR3 length is 14 residues. The germline V gene encodes CDR1 SGHKS and CDR2 YYEKEE (reference sequence). Trimming left V 2 bases short and J 2 bases short, with 11 bases between. CDR3 bases: TGTGCCAGCAGCTTTTTGACGGACCCCTACGAGCAGTACGTC. It translates to CASSFLTDPYEQYV.

This clonotype has just a few counts. The chain has TRBV5-1 and TRBJ2-7, with D tentatively TRBD1 (5 bases). Germline assignment: CDR1 SGHRS and CDR2 YFSETQ. The CDR3 is 14 residues long. With 7 bases removed from V and 2 bases from J, the gap between germline ends came to 16 bases. CDR3 loop: CASASTGPPYEQYF. In DNA, the CDR3 is TGCGCCAGCGCTTCCACAGGTCCCCCCTACGAGCAGTACTTC.

This clonotype was seen more than once but under ten times. The rearrangement joins TRBV28 to TRBJ1-2; possible D gene TRBD1, 5 bases. Germline CDR1 and CDR2: MDHEN and SYDVKM. CDR3 size: 13 residues. V was trimmed by 11 bases and J by 4 bases, leaving 17 bases between them. The CDR3 region is CAAELGRSYGYTF. The CDR3 nucleotides are TGTGCCGCCGAATTGGGACGGAGCTATGGCTACACCTTC.

There are a few counts of this clonotype. In DNA form, the CDR3 reads TGTGCCAGCAGCCCGCGGGACGGGACCCAGTACTTC. It codes for CASSPRDGTQYF. The rearrangement links TRBV7-2 to TRBJ2-5, with a tentative D call TRBD2 (6 bases). The V gene lost 5 bases and the J gene lost 7 bases, with 11 bases spanning the gap. CDR1 and CDR2 (germline): SGHTA, FQGNSA. The CDR3 contains 12 residues.

This clonotype was seen many times. The gene calls are TRBV19 and TRBJ1-1; unclear D gene. Trimming pared 8 bases from V and 0 bases from J, leaving 19 bases between. Per germline, CDR1 LNHDA and CDR2 SQIVND (reference sequence). The CDR3 is made up of 16 amino acids. The CDR3 nucleotides read TGTGCCAGTGCTTTAGGCACAGCTGTCATGAACACTGAAGCTTTCTTT. The encoded protein is CASALGTAVMNTEAFF.

The gene calls are TRBV19 and TRBJ1-5, with 11 bases matching TRBD1. Germline CDR1 and CDR2: LNHDA and SQIVND (reference sequence). Trimming cost V 9 bases and J 7 bases; bases outside gene matches: 11. CDR3 size: 15 residues. DNA of the CDR3: TGTGCCAGCCTCTCTCGGGGACAGGGGGGCCAGCCCCAGCATTTT. Protein product: CASLSRGQGGQPQHF.

The table lists this clonotype with many counts. The genes are TRBV2 and TRBJ2-6; unclear D gene. Trimming pared 6 bases from V and 3 bases from J, leaving 6 bases between. The CDR3 consists of 13 residues. Germline CDR1 reads SNHLY; CDR2 reads FYNNEI. CDR3 DNA: TGTGCCAGCAGGAATCTTGGGGCCAACGTCCTGACTTTC. Protein: CASRNLGANVLTF.

V is TRBV6-5 and J is TRBJ1-1; maybe TRBD1 (5 bases). V was pared by 5 bases and J by 5 bases, with 15 bases between. This CDR3 has 14 amino acids. The germline CDR1 and CDR2 sequences are MNHEY and SVGAGI. The DNA of the CDR3 is TGTGCCAGCAGTACCGGACTTAAGGGGACTGAAGCTTTCTTT. Protein product: CASSTGLKGTEAFF.

This clonotype came up a few times. The chain joins TRBV5-1 to TRBJ1-1; possibly TRBD1 for D (5 bases). Trimming pared 0 bases from V and 0 bases from J, leaving 9 bases between. The CDR3 is made up of 15 amino acids. Germline CDR1 reads SGHRS; CDR2 reads YFSETQ. CDR3 DNA sequence: TGCGCCAGCAGCTTGGACAGGACCATGAACACTGAAGCTTTCTTT. Its translation is CASSLDRTMNTEAFF.

This clonotype was picked up many times. The V call is TRBV7-2, the J call TRBJ2-5; 11 bases line up with TRBD2. Germline V gene sequence: CDR1 SGHTA, CDR2 FQGNSA. This CDR3 region has 16 residues. V gave up 5 bases and J gave up 6 bases; unmatched junction bases: 11. The CDR3 nucleotides are TGTGCCAGCAGCCGACATCTTAGCGGGGGGGCCCAGACCCAGTACTTC. This sequence encodes CASSRHLSGGAQTQYF.

This clonotype occurred a few times. J is TRBJ1-5 and V is TRBV3-1; D not resolved. The CDR3 totals 12 residues. Trimming removed 3 bases at V and 4 bases at J, with 4 bases between. From germline, CDR1 is LGHDT and CDR2 YNNKEL (reference sequence). DNA of the CDR3: TGTGCCAGCAGCCACATAAATCAGCCCCAGCATTTT. Its protein product is CASSHINQPQHF.

This chain joins TRBV5-1 and TRBJ2-5; D perhaps matches TRBD2 (5 bases). Trimming left V 7 bases short and J 5 bases short, with 18 bases between. This CDR3 region has 14 residues. The germline gives CDR1 SGHRS, CDR2 YFSETQ. The CDR3 sequence: CASSSMRGSETQYF. The CDR3 nucleotides read TGCGCCAGCTCCTCGATGAGAGGGTCGGAGACCCAGTACTTC.

There are many counts of this clonotype. J is TRBJ2-3 and V is TRBV4-2, with unresolved D. With 1 base removed from V and 5 bases from J, the gap between germline ends came to 4 bases. CDR1 is LGHNA, CDR2 YNFKEQ, per germline. The CDR3 totals 12 residues. The CDR3 region is CASSQGQDTQYF. DNA for the CDR3: TGTGCCAGCAGCCAAGGGCAAGATACGCAGTATTTT.

This clonotype has a handful of counts. This chain connects TRBV9 to TRBJ2-1; D tentatively reads TRBD1 or TRBD2 (6 bases each). Trimming pared 2 bases from V and 8 bases from J, leaving 14 bases between. Germline CDR1 SGDLS, CDR2 YYNGEE. The CDR3 extends over 14 amino acids. The CDR3: CASSVFRGGDEQFF. CDR3 in DNA: TGTGCCAGCAGCGTCTTCAGGGGCGGGGATGAGCAGTTCTTC.

In DNA form, the CDR3 reads TGCGCCAGCAGCCAAGATGCTATGAGTTTCTCCGGGGCAGATACGCAGTATTTT. Protein product: CASSQDAMSFSGADTQYF. The V call is TRBV4-3, the J call TRBJ2-3; possibly TRBD2 for D (5 bases). This CDR3 contains 18 residues. The V gene lost 0 bases and the J gene lost 4 bases, with 20 bases spanning the gap. CDR1 is LGHNA, CDR2 YSLEER, per germline.

This clonotype has just a few counts. The CDR3 DNA reads TGCGCCAGCAGCCGAGCGGAGCGGCTTATTGAGACCCAGTACTTC. Its translation: CASSRAERLIETQYF. V usage is TRBV4-1 and J usage is TRBJ2-5; D might be TRBD2 (5 bases). Trimming stripped 4 bases from V and 5 bases from J, with 17 bases between. Germline-derived CDR1 and CDR2 are MGHRA and YSYEKL. This CDR3 comprises 15 residues.

This clonotype was found a few times. The chain recombines TRBV6-2 or TRBV6-3 with TRBJ2-5; no reliable D call. This CDR3 has 13 residues. The germline V and J ends were trimmed by 6 bases and 2 bases, with 10 bases remaining between them. CDR1 and CDR2 (germline): MNHEY, SVGEGT. The CDR3 is CASRQMGQETQYF. CDR3 DNA sequence: TGTGCCAGCAGGCAAATGGGGCAAGAGACCCAGTACTTC.

This clonotype was seen more than once but under ten times. The gene calls are TRBV28 and TRBJ2-1, with 8 nucleotides matching TRBD1. This CDR3 contains 15 residues. Germline trimming cut 3 bases from V and 4 bases from J; bases unmatched to any gene: 5. Germline V lookup: CDR1 MDHEN, CDR2 SYDVKM. The CDR3 protein is CASSFRYRGYNEQFF. As DNA, the CDR3 is TGTGCCAGCAGTTTTCGGTACAGGGGGTACAATGAGCAGTTCTTC.

At least ten counts were recorded for this clonotype. The chain is built from TRBV7-2 and TRBJ1-1; D perhaps matches TRBD1 (5 bases). V lost 7 bases and J lost 10, with 16 bases in between. The germline V gene encodes CDR1 SGHTA and CDR2 FQGNSA. The CDR3 totals 12 residues. The CDR3 loop is CASNRDGGGAFF. Written as DNA, the CDR3 is TGTGCCAGCAATAGGGACGGTGGTGGAGCTTTCTTT.